The source of this T cell receptor (beta chain) is a study of cytomegalovirus exposure and HLA in healthy donors. Whole-study context: Earlier results showed roughly 120 million unique TCR beta sequences derived from roughly 200 million T cells. Study results and limitations: TCR beta sequences reportedly predicted most subjects' HLA-A and HLA-B alleles accurately. A list of roughly 180 TCR beta chains associated with cytomegalovirus was given. Among TCR sequences, most were rare, though some public TCRs appeared in many donors.

Germline V gene sequence: CDR1 SGDLS, CDR2 YYNGEE. Germline trimming cut 5 bases from V and 2 bases from J; bases unmatched to any gene: 9. The CDR3 loop spans 15 amino acids. This clone was detected only a few times. Its antigen is currently unknown. This PCR relied on a set of 60 Vbeta primers and 13 Jbeta primers. Only in-frame clones appear in the TCRdb table, and some are missing; sequencing was by immunoSEQ multiplex PCR. The sample yields around 170,000 clones, over 80% seen once. The source of this sequence is a girl under 18 in good health and CMV-seropositive. Sequencing was performed on PBMCs. The rearrangement uses TRBV9 and TRBJ2-5, with 7 positions matching TRBD2. The CDR3 region has the DNA TGTGCCAGCAGTCCCGGGGCAGCGGGGCAAGAGACCCAGTACTTC. Its translation is CASSPGAAGQETQYF.